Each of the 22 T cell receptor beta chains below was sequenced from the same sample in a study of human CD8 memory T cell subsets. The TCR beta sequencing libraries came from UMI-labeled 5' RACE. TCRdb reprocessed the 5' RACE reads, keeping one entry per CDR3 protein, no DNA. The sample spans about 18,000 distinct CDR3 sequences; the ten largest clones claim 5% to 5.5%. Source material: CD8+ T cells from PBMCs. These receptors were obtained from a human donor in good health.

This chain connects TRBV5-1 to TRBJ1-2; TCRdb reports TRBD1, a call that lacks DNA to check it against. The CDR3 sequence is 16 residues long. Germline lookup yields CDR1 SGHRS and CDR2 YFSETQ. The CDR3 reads CASSKHTRGHDYGYTF.

The CDR3: CASSFLAEDQETQYF. This chain links TRBV28 with TRBJ2-5; without DNA, the TCRdb call of TRBD2 cannot be checked. Germline CDR1 reads MDHEN; CDR2 reads SYDVKM. The CDR3 length is 15 residues.

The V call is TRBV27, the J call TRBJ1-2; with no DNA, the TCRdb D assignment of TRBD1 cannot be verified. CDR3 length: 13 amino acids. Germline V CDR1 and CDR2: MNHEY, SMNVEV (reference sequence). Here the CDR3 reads CASSLGDGYGYTF.

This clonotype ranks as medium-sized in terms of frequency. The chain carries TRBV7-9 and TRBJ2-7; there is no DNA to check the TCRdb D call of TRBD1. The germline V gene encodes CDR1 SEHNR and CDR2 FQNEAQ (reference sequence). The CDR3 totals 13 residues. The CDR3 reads CASRDRGTYEQYF.

This CDR3 reads CASSLTSGSSYEQYF. This rearrangement joins TRBV28 to TRBJ2-7; the D call from TCRdb, TRBD2, cannot be confirmed without DNA. CDR3 size: 15 residues. Germline values: CDR1 MDHEN, CDR2 SYDVKM.

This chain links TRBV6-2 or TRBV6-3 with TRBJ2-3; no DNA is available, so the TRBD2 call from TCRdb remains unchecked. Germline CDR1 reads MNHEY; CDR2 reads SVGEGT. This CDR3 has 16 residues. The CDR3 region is CASSTYTREGADTQYF.

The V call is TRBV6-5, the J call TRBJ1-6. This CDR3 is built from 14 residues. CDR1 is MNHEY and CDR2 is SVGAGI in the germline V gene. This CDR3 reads CASSLTGPNSPLHF.

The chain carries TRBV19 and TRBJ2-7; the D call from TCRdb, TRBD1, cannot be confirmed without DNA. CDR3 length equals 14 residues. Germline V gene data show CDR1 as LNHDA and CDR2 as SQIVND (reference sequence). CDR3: CASSKDRDSDEQYF.

The CDR3: CASTNLMTSGGKRDTQYF. The chain carries TRBV27 and TRBJ2-3; the D gene TCRdb calls, TRBD2, cannot be checked with no DNA. This CDR3 comprises 18 residues. CDR1 is MNHEY and CDR2 is SMNVEV in the germline V gene (reference sequence).

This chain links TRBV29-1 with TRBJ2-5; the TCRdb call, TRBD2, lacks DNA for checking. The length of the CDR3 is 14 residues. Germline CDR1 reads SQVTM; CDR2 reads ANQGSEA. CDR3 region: CSVCLAGPEETQYF. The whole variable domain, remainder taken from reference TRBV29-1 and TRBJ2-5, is SAVISQKPSRDICQRGTSLTIQCQVDSQVTMMFWYRQQPGQSLTLIATANQGSEATYESGFVIDKFPISRPNLTFSTLTVSNMSPEDSSIYLCSVCLAGPEETQYFGPGTRLLVL.

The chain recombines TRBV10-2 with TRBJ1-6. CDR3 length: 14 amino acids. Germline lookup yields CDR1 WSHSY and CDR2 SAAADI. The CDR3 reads CASSEGTSSSPLHF.

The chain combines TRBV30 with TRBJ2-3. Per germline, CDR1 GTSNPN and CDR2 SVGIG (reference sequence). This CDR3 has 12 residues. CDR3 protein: CAWSGETDTQYF.

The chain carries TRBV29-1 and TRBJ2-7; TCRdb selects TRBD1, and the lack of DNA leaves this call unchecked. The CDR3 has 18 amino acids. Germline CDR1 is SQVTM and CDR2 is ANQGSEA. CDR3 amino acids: CSVLRPGAAGTFVGEQYF.

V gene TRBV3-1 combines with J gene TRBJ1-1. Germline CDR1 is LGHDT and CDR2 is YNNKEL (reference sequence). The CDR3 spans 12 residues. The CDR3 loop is CASSHQRTEAFF. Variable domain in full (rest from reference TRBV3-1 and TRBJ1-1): DTAVSQTPKYLVTQMGNDKSIKCEQNLGHDTMYWYKQDSKKFLKIMFSYNNKELIINETVPNRFSPKSPDKAHLNLHINSLELGDSAVYFCASSHQRTEAFFGQGTRLTVV.

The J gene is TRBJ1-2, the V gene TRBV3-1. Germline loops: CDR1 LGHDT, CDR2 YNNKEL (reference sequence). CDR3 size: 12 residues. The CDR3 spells CASSQDRYGYTF.

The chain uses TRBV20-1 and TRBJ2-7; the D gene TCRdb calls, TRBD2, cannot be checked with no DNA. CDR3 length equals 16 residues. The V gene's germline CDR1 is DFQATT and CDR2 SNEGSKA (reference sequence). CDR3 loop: CSARDPGRREIYEQYF.

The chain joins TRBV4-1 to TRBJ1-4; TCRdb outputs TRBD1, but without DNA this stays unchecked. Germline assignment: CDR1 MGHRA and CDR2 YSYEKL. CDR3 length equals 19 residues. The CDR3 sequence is CASSQDLGGQGAGSGKLFF.

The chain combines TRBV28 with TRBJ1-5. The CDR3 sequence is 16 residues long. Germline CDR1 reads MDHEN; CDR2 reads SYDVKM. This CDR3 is CASIREARGPNQPQHF.

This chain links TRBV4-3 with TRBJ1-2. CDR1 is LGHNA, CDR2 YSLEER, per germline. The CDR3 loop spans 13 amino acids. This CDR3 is CASSQERAHGYTF.

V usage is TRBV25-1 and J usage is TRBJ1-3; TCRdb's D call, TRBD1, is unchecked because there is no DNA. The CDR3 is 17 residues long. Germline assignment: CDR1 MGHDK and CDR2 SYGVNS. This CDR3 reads CASSGRTGTHSGNTIYF. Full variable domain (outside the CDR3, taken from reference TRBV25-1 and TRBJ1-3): EADIYQTPRYLVIGTGKKITLECSQTMGHDKMYWYQQDPGMELHLIHYSYGVNSTEKGDLSSESTVSRIRTEHFPLTLESARPSHTSQYLCASSGRTGTHSGNTIYFGEGSWLTVV.

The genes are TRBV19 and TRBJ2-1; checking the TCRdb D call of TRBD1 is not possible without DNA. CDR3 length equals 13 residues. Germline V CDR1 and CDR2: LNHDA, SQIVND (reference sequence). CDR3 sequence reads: CASSLAGGNEQFF.

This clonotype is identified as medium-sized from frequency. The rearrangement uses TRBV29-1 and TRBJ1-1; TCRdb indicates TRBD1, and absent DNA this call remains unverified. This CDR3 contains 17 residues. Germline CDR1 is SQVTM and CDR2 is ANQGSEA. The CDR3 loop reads CSVEGSRDSQLDTEAFF.